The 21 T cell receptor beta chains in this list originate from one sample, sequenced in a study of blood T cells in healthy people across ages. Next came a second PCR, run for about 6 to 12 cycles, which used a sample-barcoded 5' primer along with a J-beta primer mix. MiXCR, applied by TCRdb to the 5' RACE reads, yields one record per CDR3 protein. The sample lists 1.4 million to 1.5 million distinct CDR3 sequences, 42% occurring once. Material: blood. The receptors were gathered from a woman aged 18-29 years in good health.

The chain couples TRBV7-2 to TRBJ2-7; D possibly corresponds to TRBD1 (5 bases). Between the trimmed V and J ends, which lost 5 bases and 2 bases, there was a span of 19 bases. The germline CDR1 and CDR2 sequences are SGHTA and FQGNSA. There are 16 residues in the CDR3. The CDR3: CASSTGRRLETYEQYF. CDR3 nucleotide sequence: TGTGCCAGCAGCACAGGACGCCGCCTTGAAACCTACGAGCAGTACTTC. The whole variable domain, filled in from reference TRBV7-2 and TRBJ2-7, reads GAGVSQSPSNKVTEKGKDVELRCDPISGHTALYWYRQSLGQGLEFLIYFQGNSAPDKSGLPSDRFSAERTGGSVSTLTIQRTQQEDSAVYLCASSTGRRLETYEQYFGPGTRLTVT.

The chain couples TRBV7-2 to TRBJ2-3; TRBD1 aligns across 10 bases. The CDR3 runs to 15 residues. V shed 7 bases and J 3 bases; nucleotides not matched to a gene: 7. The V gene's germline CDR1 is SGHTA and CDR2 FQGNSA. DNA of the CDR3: TGTGCCAGCAAGGTGGACAGGGGGGAAACAGATACGCAGTATTTT. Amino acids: CASKVDRGETDTQYF.

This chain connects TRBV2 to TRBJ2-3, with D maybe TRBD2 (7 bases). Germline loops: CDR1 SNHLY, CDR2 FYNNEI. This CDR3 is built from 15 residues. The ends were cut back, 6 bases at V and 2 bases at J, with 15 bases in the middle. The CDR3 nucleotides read TGTGCCAGCAGGGGGGGGCCTAGCATCACAGATACGCAGTATTTT. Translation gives CASRGGPSITDTQYF. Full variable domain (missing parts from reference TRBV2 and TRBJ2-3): EPEVTQTPSHQVTQMGQEVILRCVPISNHLYFYWYRQILGQKVEFLVSFYNNEISEKSEIFDDQFSVERPDGSNFTLKIRSTKLEDSAMYFCASRGGPSITDTQYFGPGTRLTVL.

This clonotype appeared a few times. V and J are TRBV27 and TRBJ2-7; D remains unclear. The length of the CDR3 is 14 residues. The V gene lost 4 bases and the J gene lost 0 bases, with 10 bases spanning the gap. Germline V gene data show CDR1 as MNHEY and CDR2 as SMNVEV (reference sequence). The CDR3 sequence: CASSSTRSSYEQYF. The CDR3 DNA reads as TGTGCCAGCAGTTCAACAAGGAGCTCCTACGAGCAGTACTTC.

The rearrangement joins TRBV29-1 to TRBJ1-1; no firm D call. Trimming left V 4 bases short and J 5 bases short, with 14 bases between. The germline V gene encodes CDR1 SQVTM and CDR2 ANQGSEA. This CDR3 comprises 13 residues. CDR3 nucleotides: TGCAGCGTTGCGGCGCAATCGGGAACTGAAGCTTTCTTT. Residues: CSVAAQSGTEAFF.

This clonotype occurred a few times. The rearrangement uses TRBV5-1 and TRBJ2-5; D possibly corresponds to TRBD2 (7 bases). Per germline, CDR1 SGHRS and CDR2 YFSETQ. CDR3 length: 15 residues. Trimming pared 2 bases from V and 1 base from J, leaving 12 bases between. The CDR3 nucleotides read TGCGCCAGCAGCTTAGGCGGGGGCCCCCAAGAGACCCAGTACTTC. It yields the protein CASSLGGGPQETQYF. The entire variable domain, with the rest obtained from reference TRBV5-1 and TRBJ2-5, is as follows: KAGVTQTPRYLIKTRGQQVTLSCSPISGHRSVSWYQQTPGQGLQFLFEYFSETQRNKGNFPGRFSGRQFSNSRSEMNVSTLELGDSALYLCASSLGGGPQETQYFGPGTRLLVL.

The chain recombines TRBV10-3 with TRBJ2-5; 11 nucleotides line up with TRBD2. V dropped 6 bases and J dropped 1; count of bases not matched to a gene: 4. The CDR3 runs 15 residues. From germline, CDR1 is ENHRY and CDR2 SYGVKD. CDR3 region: CAIRGTSGPQETQYF. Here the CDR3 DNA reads TGTGCCATCAGAGGGACTAGCGGTCCCCAAGAGACCCAGTACTTC.

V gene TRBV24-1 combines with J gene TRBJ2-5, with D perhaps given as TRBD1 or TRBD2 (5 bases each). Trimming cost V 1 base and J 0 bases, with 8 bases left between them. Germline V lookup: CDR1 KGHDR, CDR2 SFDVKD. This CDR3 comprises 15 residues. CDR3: CATSDFRDHQETQYF. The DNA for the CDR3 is TGTGCCACCAGTGATTTTCGGGACCACCAAGAGACCCAGTACTTC.

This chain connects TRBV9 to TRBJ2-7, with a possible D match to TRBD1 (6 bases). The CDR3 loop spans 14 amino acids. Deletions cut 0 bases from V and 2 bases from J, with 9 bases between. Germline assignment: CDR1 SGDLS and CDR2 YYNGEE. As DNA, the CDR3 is TGTGCCAGCAGCGTAGCGGACAGCACCTACGAGCAGTACTTC. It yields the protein CASSVADSTYEQYF.

Here the CDR3 DNA reads TGCAGTGCTAGGTCATTAGCAGATACGCAGTATTTT. It yields the protein CSARSLADTQYF. The chain links TRBV20-1 to TRBJ2-3; no clear D. The CDR3 spans 12 residues. In germline, CDR1 is DFQATT, CDR2 SNEGSKA (reference sequence). V lost 3 bases and J 4 bases, leaving 8 bases between the germline ends.

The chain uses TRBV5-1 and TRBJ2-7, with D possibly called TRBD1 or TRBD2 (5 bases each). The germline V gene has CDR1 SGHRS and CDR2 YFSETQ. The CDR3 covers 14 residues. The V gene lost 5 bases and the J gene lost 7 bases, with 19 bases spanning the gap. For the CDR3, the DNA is TGCGCCAGCAGATCACAGGAGGTATCGAATGAGCAGTACTTC. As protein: CASRSQEVSNEQYF.

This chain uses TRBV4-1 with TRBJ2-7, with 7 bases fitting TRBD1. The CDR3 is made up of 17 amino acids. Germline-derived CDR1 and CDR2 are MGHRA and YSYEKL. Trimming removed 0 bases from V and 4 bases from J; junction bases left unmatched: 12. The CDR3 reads CASSQDYGRQGRYEQYF. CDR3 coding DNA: TGCGCCAGCAGCCAAGATTACGGACGACAGGGTCGGTACGAGCAGTACTTC.

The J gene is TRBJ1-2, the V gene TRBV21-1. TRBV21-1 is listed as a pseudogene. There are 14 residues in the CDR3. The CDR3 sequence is CASSKAPFLGGYTF. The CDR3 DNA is TGTGCCAGCAGCAAAGCGCCGTTTCTGGGGGGCTACACCTTC.

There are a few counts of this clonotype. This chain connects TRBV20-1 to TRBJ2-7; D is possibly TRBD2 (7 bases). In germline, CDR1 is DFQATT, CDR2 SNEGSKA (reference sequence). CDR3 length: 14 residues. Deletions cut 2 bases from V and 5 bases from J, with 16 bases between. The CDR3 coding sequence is TGCAGTGCTAGACCTGGGGGGGCTAGGAACGAGCAGTACTTC. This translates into CSARPGGARNEQYF.

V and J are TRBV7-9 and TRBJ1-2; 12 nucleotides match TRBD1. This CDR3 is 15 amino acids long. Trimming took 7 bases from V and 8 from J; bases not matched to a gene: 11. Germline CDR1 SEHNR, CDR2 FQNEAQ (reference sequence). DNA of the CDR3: TGTGCCAGCATCGATCCGGGACAGGGGGCGGAGGGCTACACCTTC. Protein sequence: CASIDPGQGAEGYTF.

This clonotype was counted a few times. CDR3 DNA: TGCAGCGTTGAAGATTTAGGGGACGTCTATGGCTACACCTTC. It encodes CSVEDLGDVYGYTF. J is TRBJ1-2 and V is TRBV29-1; tentatively, D is TRBD1 (5 bases). The V end was cut by 0 bases, the J end by 4 bases, with 12 bases between. Germline lookup yields CDR1 SQVTM and CDR2 ANQGSEA. The CDR3 consists of 14 residues.

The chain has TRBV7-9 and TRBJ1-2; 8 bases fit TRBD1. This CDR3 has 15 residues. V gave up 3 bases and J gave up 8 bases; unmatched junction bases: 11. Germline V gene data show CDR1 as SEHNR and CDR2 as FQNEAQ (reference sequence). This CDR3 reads CASSLGGTGGVGYTF. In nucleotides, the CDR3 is TGTGCCAGCAGCTTGGGGGGGACAGGCGGTGTAGGCTACACCTTC.

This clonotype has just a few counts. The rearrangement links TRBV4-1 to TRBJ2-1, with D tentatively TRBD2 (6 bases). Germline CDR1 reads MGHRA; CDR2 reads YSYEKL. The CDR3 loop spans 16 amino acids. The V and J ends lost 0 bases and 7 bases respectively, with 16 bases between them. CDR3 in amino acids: CASSQDQSGLANEQFF. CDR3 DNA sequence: TGCGCCAGCAGCCAAGATCAGTCGGGACTGGCTAATGAGCAGTTCTTC.

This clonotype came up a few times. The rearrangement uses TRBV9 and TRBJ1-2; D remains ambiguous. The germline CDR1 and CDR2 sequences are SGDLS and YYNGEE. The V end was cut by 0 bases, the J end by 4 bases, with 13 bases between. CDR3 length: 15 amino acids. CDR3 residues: CASSVESMGTYGYTF. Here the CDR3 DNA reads TGTGCCAGCAGCGTAGAGTCGATGGGAACCTATGGCTACACCTTC.

The CDR3 here is CASSWDSRTDTQYF. The CDR3 nucleotides are TGCGCCAGCAGCTGGGACAGTCGCACAGATACGCAGTATTTT. This chain uses TRBV5-1 with TRBJ2-3, with TRBD1 matching 7 bases. From germline, CDR1 is SGHRS and CDR2 YFSETQ. The ends lost 3 bases at V and 1 base at J; junction bases unmatched: 2. This CDR3 comprises 14 residues.

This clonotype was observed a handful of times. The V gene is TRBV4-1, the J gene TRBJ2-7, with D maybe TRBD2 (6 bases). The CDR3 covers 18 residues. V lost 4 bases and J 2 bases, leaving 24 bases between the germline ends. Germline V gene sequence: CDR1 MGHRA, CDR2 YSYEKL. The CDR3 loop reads CASSPVPPPAGAPYEQYF. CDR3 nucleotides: TGCGCCAGCAGCCCGGTTCCCCCTCCAGCGGGTGCTCCCTACGAGCAGTACTTC.